This TCR beta chain was found in a study of cytomegalovirus exposure and HLA in healthy donors (dated by TCRdb to 2017 to 2019). About the full investigation: According to an earlier analysis of a few hundred of the donors, about 170 million T cells yielded 120 million or so unique TCR beta sequences and 276 Gb of sequence data. Approximately 300 gigabases of sequencing data and approximately 92 million unique TCR sequences made up an early release that covered over 550 HLA-typed donors. Of the roughly 390 genotyped donors, approximately 81% were placed in the genetic ancestry cluster associated with self-reported Caucasian donors. The study was designed to test whether signatures of past pathogen exposure could be identified by cataloging public T cell receptors. The T cell repertoires of several hundred subjects were profiled by immunosequencing and related to cytomegalovirus serostatus. Besides the first cohort of roughly 700 subjects, a separate validation cohort made up of about 120 different subjects was used. The study combined high-throughput TCR immunosequencing, statistical association of individual TCRs with disease status, and machine learning to predict cytomegalovirus infection status. To study patterns of TCR occurrence, a later analysis re-analyzed previously published TCR beta repertoires from just over 650 donors and added high-resolution HLA genotyping. In the later analysis, no new phenotypic data were used to find candidate immune exposures; instead, reliance was placed on TCR beta sequences and their occurrence across donors. In an earlier analysis of around 540 of the donors, high-throughput TCR beta sequencing was used to judge whether each TCR beta V gene segment behaved as functional or pseudogenic. Donor age, sex, ethnicity and CMV serostatus were compiled together with the repertoire data. In a later genetic analysis, genome-wide SNP genotypes for about 60% of the 666 donors were used, and that subset was treated as a discovery cohort. Every repertoire in the discovery cohort had been generated on one and the same sequencing platform. HLA typing covered class I and class II loci at four-digit resolution. The number of donors typed differed by locus, with about 629-630 for A, B, C, DRB1 and DQB1, around 500 for DQA1, approximately 580 for DPA1, and 472 for DPB1. Four to six DR-DQ haplotypes were handled as single units for association and clustering, since linkage in the cohort was strong. On average, around 240,000 unique TCR beta nucleotide sequences were sequenced per donor among some 430 genotyped donors of the cohort, with about 17% of those sequences being non-productive. Paper-wide results and their limitations: In a later analysis, the rate of TCR association differed among HLA loci, with DRB1 alleles having the most associated TCRs and HLA-C alleles having the fewest. Most TCR sequences were seen in very few donors, while some public TCRs were found in many individuals. The only immune exposure information available for the cohort was CMV serostatus. Roughly uniform sequencing depth across donors was assumed in presence/absence analyses, although this assumption may not hold. A further reported finding was that TCR beta sequences accurately predicted the HLA-A and HLA-B alleles for most subjects in the first cohort. Compared with equally common non-associated chains, HLA-associated TCR beta chains in a later analysis were more clonally expanded and had lower generation probabilities. In the study, some 160 TCR beta chains were listed as associated with cytomegalovirus. This cohort had only TCR beta chains sequenced, and the lack of alpha or paired-chain data limited which features could be detected. Because counts were too low, seventeen rarely observed V segments, including chromosome 9 orphons, were excluded from the earlier analysis of 587 of the donors. In an earlier analysis of fewer than 750 of the donors, most TCR beta V segments were observed in productive rearrangements about 87% or about 30% of the time, broadly matching IMGT annotations. In a later analysis, 15,000 to 20,000 TCR beta sequences were associated with specific HLA alleles at a false discovery rate of 0.05. In a later genetic analysis, a missense DCLRE1C variant was associated with V-gene and J-gene trimming of TCR beta chains, and the association was replicated in an independent cohort. According to a later analysis, parvovirus B19, influenza, CMV and Epstein-Barr virus appeared linked to several top co-occurrence clusters. Strong co-occurrence of HLA alleles, especially DR and DQ, made assigning TCR associations to individual alleles difficult. Correlated functional status among segregating V segments might be attributable to linkage disequilibrium, but an unknown experimental factor could not be ruled out. HLA typing was unavailable for some donors at each locus, so association tests used only the typed subset. The classifier was reported to diagnose cytomegalovirus status with high specificity and sensitivity in both the original and validation cohorts. According to a later genetic analysis, donors in an Asian-associated ancestry cluster had fewer N-insertions in productive TCRs than the roughly 660-donor mean. Three of the identified cytomegalovirus-associated TCR beta chains were confirmed in vitro to be specific for cytomegalovirus antigens. In a later analysis, most CMV-associated TCR beta chains were found to appear HLA-restricted, with HLA associations seemingly driven largely by CMV exposure. A cluster of highly shared sequence variants was judged likely to represent a technical artifact of the sequencing pipeline. The authors suggested that the approach could potentially be generalized to other disease states and immunological phenotypes.

The cohort was made up of 666 healthy bone marrow donors. At the time of sampling, every cohort member was nominally healthy, though immune exposures that went unrecorded were likely present. The donor was CMV seronegative and was included in the group of hundreds of seronegative cohort members. A peripheral blood sample was collected from each donor, and TCR beta sequencing was performed on peripheral blood mononuclear cells. Genomic DNA extraction from the blood cell samples was performed with the Qiagen DNeasy Blood Extraction Kit. Library method: the immunoSEQ multiplex PCR assay. For the multiplex PCR, a mixture combining 60 forward primers for TCR Vbeta segments and 13 reverse primers for TCR Jbeta segments was used. Amplification of the CDR3 region of rearranged TCR beta genes was performed with a multiplex PCR assay on genomic DNA. The Illumina HiSeq System was used to sequence the amplified TCR beta libraries as 87-base-pair reads. In the original analysis: In a later analysis, roughly 80 million unique TCR beta chains were counted across the 690 or so repertoires, and around 10 million of these chains were shared by at least two donors. Raw reads were error-corrected and collapsed into unique sequences with a nearest-neighbor algorithm that merged closely related sequences to remove PCR and sequencing errors. CDR3 sequences were aligned to IMGT reference sequences to assign V, D and J gene segments. For a sequence to be retained, a match of at least six nucleotides to both a V gene segment and a J gene segment was required. A rearrangement counted as productive if the CDR3 had no stop codons and remained in frame with V and J, and every other rearrangement counted as non-productive. Following IMGT convention, CDR3 was defined as the stretch from the second conserved V-encoded cysteine up to the conserved J-encoded phenylalanine. The earlier analysis of roughly 590 of the donors excluded sequences that lacked an unambiguous match to a single V gene segment. In an earlier analysis of several hundred of the donors, V segments were called functional above 56.7% productive rearrangements and were called segregating when the between-donor standard deviation exceeded 5%. A statistical classification framework was built for diagnosing cytomegalovirus status from the catalog of TCR beta chain sequences. In a later analysis, V and J genes were assigned by comparing TCR nucleotide sequences against IMGT/GENE-DB human TR gene sequences. In a later analysis, CDR3 sequences and most-parsimonious VDJ recombination scenarios were assigned using the TCRdist pipeline. In a later analysis, each TCR beta chain was defined by its CDR3 amino acid sequence together with its V-gene family, and reads without a unique V-gene family were excluded. As a way to deal with suspected cross-contamination and a sequencing artifact, a later analysis dropped roughly 620 nucleotide sequences that were highly shared and had low generation probability. In a later analysis, a clonal expansion index for each public chain was calculated from normalized within-repertoire ranks of inferred template counts. In a later analysis, generation probabilities were computed using a VDJ recombination model fitted to out-of-frame rearrangements, and the results were checked against IGoR. In a later analysis, TCR-TCR, TCR-HLA and TCR-CMV co-occurrence was scored with hypergeometric tests, and a repertoire-size bias correction was applied to TCR pairs. False discovery rates were estimated in a later analysis by permuting HLA or CMV assignments 20 times. In a later analysis, co-occurring TCRs were grouped using DBSCAN, with TCRdist sequence similarity added in when clustering inside HLA-allele-positive subsets. Co-occurrence clustering excluded repertoires with fewer than 30,000 or more than 120,000 public chains, plus five with anomalous nucleotide sharing. TCRdb limited this immuneACCESS table to in-frame rearrangements with V and J called. A share of clones is missing; checked studies link under half to unresolved V genes, and the rest is unexplained. V, J and clone size are taken as reported in that table, and D and trimming were inferred from the DNA itself. This sample holds approximately 140,000 clones; 77% were observed only once. The top ten hold roughly 4.9% of the sample.

For this clone: Its cognate antigen has yet to be identified. Base qualities are not provided; no much larger clone lies one nucleotide away.

Material: PBMCs. The sequence came from a woman between 50 and 59 years old in good health and CMV-seronegative.

The DNA is as follows: TGTGCCAGCAGCTTACAGGGGTCTTCTCCCCAGCATTTT. Its amino acids are CASSLQGSSPQHF. The receptor chain draws on TRBV7-2 and TRBJ1-5; the D gene is possibly TRBD1, with 6 bases matching. From a lookup of the germline V gene, CDR1 and CDR2 are SGHTA and FQGNSA. V is shortened by 2 bases, J by 10 bases, and the region joining them spans 12 bases. From its cysteine to its phenylalanine, the CDR3 spans 13 amino acids. Only the CDR3 region is kept as DNA, spanning 39 bases read in frame from base 1.